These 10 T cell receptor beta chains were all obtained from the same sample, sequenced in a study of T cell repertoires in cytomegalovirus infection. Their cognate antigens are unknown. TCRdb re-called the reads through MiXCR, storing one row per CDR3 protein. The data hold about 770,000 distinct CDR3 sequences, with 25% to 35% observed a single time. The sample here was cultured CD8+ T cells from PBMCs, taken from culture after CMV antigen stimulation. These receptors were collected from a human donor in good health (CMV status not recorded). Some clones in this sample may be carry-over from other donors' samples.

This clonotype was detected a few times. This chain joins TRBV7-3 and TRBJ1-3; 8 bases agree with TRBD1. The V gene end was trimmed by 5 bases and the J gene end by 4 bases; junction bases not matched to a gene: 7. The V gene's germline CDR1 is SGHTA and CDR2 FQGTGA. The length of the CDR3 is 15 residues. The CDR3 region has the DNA TGTGCCAGCAGCCCCGGACAGGGAAGGGGAAACACCATATATTTT. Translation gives CASSPGQGRGNTIYF.

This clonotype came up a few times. CDR3: CASSSTAAKNIQYF. CDR3 coding DNA: TGTGCCAGCAGCTCTACCGCCGCCAAAAACATTCAGTACTTC. The chain carries TRBV7-9 and TRBJ2-4; D uncertain. The ends were cut back, 4 bases at V and 1 base at J, with 8 bases in the middle. Germline V gene sequence: CDR1 SEHNR, CDR2 FQNEAQ (reference sequence). The CDR3 has 14 residues.

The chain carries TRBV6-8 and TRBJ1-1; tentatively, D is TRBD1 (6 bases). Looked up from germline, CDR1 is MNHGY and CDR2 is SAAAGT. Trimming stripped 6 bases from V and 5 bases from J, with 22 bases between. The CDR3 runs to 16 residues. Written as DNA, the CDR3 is TGTGCCAGCAGGTCCAGGGCGGGGGGCCATTGGACTGAAGCTTTCTTT. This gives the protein CASRSRAGGHWTEAFF.

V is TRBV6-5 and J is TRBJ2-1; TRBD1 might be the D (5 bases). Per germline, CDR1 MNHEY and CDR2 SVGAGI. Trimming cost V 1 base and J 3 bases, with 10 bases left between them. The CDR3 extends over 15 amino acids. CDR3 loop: CASSYWQGSYNEQFF. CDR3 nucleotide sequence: TGTGCCAGCAGTTACTGGCAGGGCAGCTACAATGAGCAGTTCTTC.

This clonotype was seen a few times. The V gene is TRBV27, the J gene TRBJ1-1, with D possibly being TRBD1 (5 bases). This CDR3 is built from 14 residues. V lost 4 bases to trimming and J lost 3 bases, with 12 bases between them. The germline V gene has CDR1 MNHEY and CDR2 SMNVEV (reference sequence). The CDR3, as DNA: TGTGCCAGCAGTTCGGGCGGGGGGTACACTGAAGCTTTCTTT. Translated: CASSSGGGYTEAFF.

The CDR3 DNA is TGTGCCAGCAGTGAGGAACAGGCTCACTACGAGCAGTACGTC. It specifies CASSEEQAHYEQYV. The chain links TRBV6-1 to TRBJ2-7; TRBD1 might be the D (5 bases). Trimming took off 3 bases at V and 3 bases at J, with 12 bases between the two ends. This CDR3 comprises 14 residues. Germline V gene lookup returns CDR1 MNHNS and CDR2 SASEGT.

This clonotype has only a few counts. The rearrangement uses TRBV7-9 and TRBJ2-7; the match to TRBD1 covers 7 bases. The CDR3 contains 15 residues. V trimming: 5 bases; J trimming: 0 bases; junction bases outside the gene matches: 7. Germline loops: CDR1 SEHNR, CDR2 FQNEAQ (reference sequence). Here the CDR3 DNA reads TGTGCCAGCAGCCCCGGGACAGAAATCTCCTACGAGCAGTACGTC. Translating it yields CASSPGTEISYEQYV.

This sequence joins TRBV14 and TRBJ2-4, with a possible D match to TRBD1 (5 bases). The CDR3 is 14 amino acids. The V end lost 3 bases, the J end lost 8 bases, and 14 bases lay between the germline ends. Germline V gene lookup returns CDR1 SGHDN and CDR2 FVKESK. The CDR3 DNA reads TGTGCCAGCAGCCACCGGACACCAGAGGACATTCAGTACTTC. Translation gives CASSHRTPEDIQYF.

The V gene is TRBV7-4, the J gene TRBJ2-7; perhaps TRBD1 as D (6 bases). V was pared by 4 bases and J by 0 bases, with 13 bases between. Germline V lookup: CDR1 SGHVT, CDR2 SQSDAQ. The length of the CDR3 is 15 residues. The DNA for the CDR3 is TGTGCCAGCAGCTACGGGACATTGAGCTCCTACGAGCAGTACGTC. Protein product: CASSYGTLSSYEQYV.

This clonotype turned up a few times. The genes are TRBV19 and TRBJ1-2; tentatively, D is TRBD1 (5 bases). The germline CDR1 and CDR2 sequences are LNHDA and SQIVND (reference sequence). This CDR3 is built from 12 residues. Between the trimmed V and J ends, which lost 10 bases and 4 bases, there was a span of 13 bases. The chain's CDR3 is CATRWGFYGYTF. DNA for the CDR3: TGTGCCACCCGGTGGGGGTTCTATGGCTACACCTTC.